The 29 T cell receptor beta chains presented below share a single source sample, sequenced in a study of post-analysis software for immune sequencing data. Their target antigens are unknown. The study's findings and limits: A few TRBV segments occurring more often in patients than controls included TRBV5-6, TRBV5-1 and TRBV20-1.

Sequencing libraries made from TCR beta cDNA carried unique molecular identifiers. Each CDR3 protein is one row after TCRdb ran MiXCR on the PCR reads. The sample has 750,000 to 950,000 distinct CDR3 sequences; 46% are singletons. Sequencing input: blood. Receptor source: a girl aged 5-17 years with multiple sclerosis.

The table lists this clonotype with a few counts. The chain has TRBV10-3 and TRBJ2-7, with D perhaps TRBD1 or TRBD2 (5 bases each). V gave up 2 bases and J gave up 10 bases, with 12 bases separating them. Germline V gene lookup returns CDR1 ENHRY and CDR2 SYGVKD. The CDR3 contains 12 residues. CDR3 sequence: CAISEGTGSQYF. As DNA, the CDR3 is TGTGCCATCAGTGAGGGGACCGGTTCCCAGTACTTC.

The chain recombines TRBV2 with TRBJ1-2; TRBD1 matches at 12 bases. This CDR3 is built from 14 residues. CDR1 is SNHLY, CDR2 FYNNEI, per germline. CDR3 nucleotides: TGTGCTGTAGGGACAGGGGGCAAAGACTATGGCTACACCTTC. As protein: CAVGTGGKDYGYTF.

This clonotype was counted only a few times. This rearrangement joins TRBV20-1 to TRBJ2-7; 9 bases fit TRBD2. The CDR3 consists of 13 residues. Germline CDR1 reads DFQATT; CDR2 reads SNEGSKA (reference sequence). The J segment lost 3 bases and the V segment lost 6 bases, leaving 6 bases of the junction unmatched. CDR3 in DNA: TGCAGTGCACGGACTAGCGCGGACTACGAGCAGTACTTC. Its translation is CSARTSADYEQYF.

This chain links TRBV13 with TRBJ2-5; TRBD1 matches at 9 bases. This CDR3 comprises 15 residues. Germline assignment: CDR1 PRHDT and CDR2 FYEKMQ (reference sequence). V gave up 5 bases and J gave up 3 bases; unmatched junction bases: 7. DNA for the CDR3: TGTGCCAGCAGCACTCGACAGGGGGGCGAAGAGACCCAGTACTTC. The encoded protein is CASSTRQGGEETQYF.

V and J are TRBV30 and TRBJ1-2, with unresolved D. Germline values: CDR1 GTSNPN, CDR2 SVGIG (reference sequence). The CDR3 loop spans 13 amino acids. V was clipped by 0 bases and J by 7 bases, with 12 bases between them. DNA of the CDR3: TGTGCCTGGAGTGTACAAGAAGGCGGTGGCTACACCTTC. It encodes CAWSVQEGGGYTF.

The sample holds one count of this clonotype. The rearrangement joins TRBV6-1 to TRBJ2-3, with TRBD1 matching over 10 bases. The ends lost 4 bases at V and 2 bases at J; junction bases unmatched: 9. Germline values: CDR1 MNHNS, CDR2 SASEGT. The CDR3 spans 17 residues. The CDR3 DNA sequence: TGTGCCAGCAGTGGGTACCGGGACAGGGGCCTCACAGATACGCAGTATTTT. This sequence encodes CASSGYRDRGLTDTQYF.

This clonotype was seen a handful of times. The V gene is TRBV6-4, the J gene TRBJ2-4; 7 nucleotides match TRBD1. Gene TRBJ2-7 matches the end of the DNA better, so the J call may be wrong. This CDR3 region has 13 residues. Germline V gene data show CDR1 as MRHNA and CDR2 as SNTAGT. The CDR3 spells CARFPAGGYEQYF. CDR3 sequence (DNA): TGTGCCAGATTCCCCGCAGGGGGCTACGAGCAGTACTTC.

This clonotype was counted a few times. The chain joins TRBV4-3 to TRBJ2-1, with D uncertain. Trimming left V 0 bases short and J 4 bases short, with 10 bases between. CDR1 is LGHNA, CDR2 YSLEER, per germline. The length of the CDR3 is 15 residues. CDR3 DNA sequence: TGCGCCAGCAGCCAAGATATCGAAGTTTACAATGAGCAGTTCTTC. Translating gives CASSQDIEVYNEQFF.

This clonotype was seen once. The chain is built from TRBV6-5 and TRBJ2-5; D might be TRBD2 (6 bases). V dropped 7 bases and J dropped 11 bases, with 23 bases sitting between them. The CDR3 is made up of 14 amino acids. Germline values: CDR1 MNHEY, CDR2 SVGAGI. The CDR3 reads CASNPLGSPREQYF. The CDR3 nucleotides are TGTGCCAGCAACCCGCTCGGGAGCCCGAGGGAGCAGTACTTC.

The chain joins TRBV12-3 or TRBV12-4 to TRBJ1-2, with D maybe TRBD1 (5 bases). The CDR3 spans 14 residues. Trimming cost V 1 base and J 5 bases, with 11 bases left between them. DNA of the CDR3: TGTGCCAGCAGTTTAGATGGGGCTGGGTATGGCTACACCTTC. Translating it yields CASSLDGAGYGYTF.

The chain carries TRBV11-1 and TRBJ2-7; 9 bases line up with TRBD2. The CDR3 runs to 14 residues. V was clipped by 6 bases and J by 3 bases; unmatched bases: 6. CDR1 SGHAT and CDR2 FQDESV come from the germline V gene (reference sequence). The CDR3 loop is CASRPTSGFYEQYF. DNA for the CDR3: TGTGCCAGCAGACCAACTAGCGGGTTCTACGAGCAGTACTTC.

This clonotype was counted a few times. The V and J genes are TRBV5-5 and TRBJ2-1; 8 positions match TRBD1. The J segment lost 4 bases and the V segment lost 4 bases, leaving 7 bases of the junction unmatched. This CDR3 is built from 15 residues. The germline gives CDR1 SGHKS, CDR2 YYEKEE (reference sequence). The CDR3 nucleotides read TGTGCCAGCAGCGGGACGGACAGGGAGTACAATGAGCAGTTCTTC. Translated: CASSGTDREYNEQFF.

There are a few counts of this clonotype. The V gene is TRBV7-8, the J gene TRBJ2-7; 8 nucleotides line up with TRBD1. The CDR3 runs 14 residues. CDR1 and CDR2 from the germline V gene are SGHVS and FQNEAQ. With V trimmed by 6 bases and J by 4 bases, 8 bases remained unmatched. CDR3 region: CASSRGQDFYEQYF. The CDR3 DNA reads as TGTGCCAGCAGTAGGGGACAGGATTTTTACGAGCAGTACTTC.

This clonotype was recorded a few times. CDR3 in amino acids: CASSFTGDRGTEAFF. In nucleotides, the CDR3 is TGTGCCAGCAGCTTTACGGGGGATCGGGGAACTGAAGCTTTCTTT. The chain couples TRBV7-8 to TRBJ1-1; perhaps TRBD1 as D (5 bases). CDR3 length: 15 residues. Per the germline V gene, CDR1 is SGHVS and CDR2 is FQNEAQ. Between the trimmed V and J ends, which lost 3 bases and 5 bases, there was a span of 16 bases.

V usage is TRBV20-1 and J usage is TRBJ2-3; the D gene is possibly TRBD2 (6 bases). V lost 3 bases and J lost 0, with 19 bases in between. From germline, CDR1 is DFQATT and CDR2 SNEGSKA (reference sequence). The CDR3 is 17 amino acids. The CDR3 protein is CSASGEEGVSSTDTQYF. CDR3 in DNA: TGCAGTGCTAGTGGTGAGGAGGGTGTTTCTAGCACAGATACGCAGTATTTT.

This clonotype was seen more than once but under ten times. The gene calls are TRBV20-1 and TRBJ2-3; TRBD2 matches 9 bases. The germline CDR1 and CDR2 sequences are DFQATT and SNEGSKA (reference sequence). The CDR3 has 15 amino acids. V shed 7 bases, J shed 5 bases, and the junction held 13 bases outside the gene matches. Written as DNA, the CDR3 is TGCAGTGGCATTCGACTAGCGGAGTGGGGAGATACGCAGTATTTT. This gives the protein CSGIRLAEWGDTQYF.

This clonotype was counted only a few times. Just one base apart from a much larger clone, this may be a read error. J is TRBJ1-2 and V is TRBV7-2; D uncertain. In germline, CDR1 is SGHTA, CDR2 FQGNSA. Trimming stripped 1 base from V and 6 bases from J, with 9 bases between. This CDR3 comprises 13 residues. The CDR3 loop is CASSLEGSHGYTF. As DNA, the CDR3 is TGTGCCAGCAGCTTAGAGGGTTCCCATGGCTACACCTTC.

Regarding this clonotype: A much bigger clone sits one base away, suggesting this may be a read error. This chain uses TRBV7-8 with TRBJ2-5; D gene ambiguous. The CDR3 runs to 14 residues. The ends were cut back, 5 bases at V and 1 base at J, with 11 bases in the middle. The germline gives CDR1 SGHVS, CDR2 FQNEAQ. As DNA, the CDR3 is TGTGCCAGCAGCCCAGGAAAGGGCCAAGAGACCCAGTACTTC. Translating it yields CASSPGKGQETQYF.

The rearrangement joins TRBV12-5 to TRBJ2-4, with 16 bases fitting TRBD2. The DNA end favors TRBJ2-5, so the J call may be wrong. The CDR3 has 20 amino acids. Germline lookup yields CDR1 LGHNT and CDR2 FRNRAP. CDR3 protein: CASGFIVLGLAGGPEETQYF. CDR3 coding DNA: TGTGCTAGTGGTTTCATTGTACTGGGACTAGCGGGAGGGCCTGAAGAGACCCAGTACTTC.

The genes are TRBV15 and TRBJ2-7; D might be TRBD2 (5 bases). CDR1 is LNHNV, CDR2 YYDKDF, per germline (reference sequence). Deletions cut 3 bases from V and 10 bases from J, with 16 bases between. The CDR3 consists of 13 residues. In DNA, the CDR3 is TGTGCCACCAGCAGGCCCGGGATTTCAAACCAGTACTTC. Its translation: CATSRPGISNQYF.

This clonotype showed up just a few times. CDR3 DNA: TGCAGCGTTGAACAGGGGGGGGCTCTGTACCAAGAGACCCAGTACTTC. It translates to CSVEQGGALYQETQYF. The gene calls are TRBV29-1 and TRBJ2-5; D may be TRBD1 or TRBD2 (7 bases each). The germline CDR1 and CDR2 sequences are SQVTM and ANQGSEA. CDR3 length: 16 amino acids. Trimming cost V 2 bases and J 0 bases, with 16 bases left between them.

The chain recombines TRBV7-6 with TRBJ2-5; no reliable D call. Germline assignment: CDR1 SGHVS and CDR2 FNYEAQ. This CDR3 has 14 amino acids. V lost 5 bases to trimming and J lost 1 base, with 11 bases between them. Written as DNA, the CDR3 is TGTGCCAGCAGCCCAACCTCATTCCAAGAGACCCAGTACTTC. Translated: CASSPTSFQETQYF.

In this sample, this clonotype turned up a few times. The chain employs TRBV20-1 and TRBJ1-5, with D possibly TRBD1 on 6 matching bases. Trimming took off 1 base at V and 1 base at J, with 8 bases between the two ends. The CDR3 runs to 14 residues. Germline assignment: CDR1 DFQATT and CDR2 SNEGSKA (reference sequence). The CDR3 reads CSARGQGSNQPQHF. The CDR3 DNA is TGCAGTGCTAGAGGGCAGGGGAGCAATCAGCCCCAGCATTTT.

Worth noting for this clonotype: One end of the junction fails to match germline, which may point to a read error. The chain is built from TRBV4-3 and TRBJ2-7; no firm D call. The CDR3 runs 14 residues. Germline CDR1 is LGHNA and CDR2 is YSLEER. The CDR3 DNA sequence: TGCGCCAGCAGCCAAGATCGGACCATCTACGAGCAGTACTTT. Translating gives CASSQDRTIYEQYF.

V is TRBV7-6 and J is TRBJ1-6; 7 bases fit TRBD1. V was pared by 5 bases and J by 7 bases, with 8 bases of the junction left unmatched. In germline, CDR1 is SGHVS, CDR2 FNYEAQ. This CDR3 contains 15 residues. The CDR3 region has the DNA TGTGCCAGCAGCCCAACAGGGGACGGGAATTCACCCCTCCACTTT. Translated, it gives CASSPTGDGNSPLHF.

This clonotype was picked up a small number of times. The chain joins TRBV12-3 or TRBV12-4 to TRBJ2-5, with 7 bases identical to TRBD2. Trimming at V came to 5 bases and at J to 1 base, leaving 7 bases not matched to a gene. This CDR3 contains 15 residues. The CDR3 DNA reads TGTGCCAGCAGTCCCCGGGGACTATCCCAAGAGACCCAGTACTTC. Translating it yields CASSPRGLSQETQYF.

This clonotype was detected only a few times. The CDR3 DNA reads as TGCGCCAGCAGCCGACTACAGGAGTCCTACGAGCAGTACTTC. It is translated as CASSRLQESYEQYF. The chain links TRBV5-1 to TRBJ2-7; either TRBD1 or TRBD2 may fit D (5 bases each). Germline loops: CDR1 SGHRS, CDR2 YFSETQ. The CDR3 has 14 residues. Trimming took 4 bases from V and 1 from J, leaving 12 bases between them.

This clonotype has more than one count but fewer than ten. The chain links TRBV7-6 to TRBJ1-6, with D possibly being TRBD1 (5 bases). The germline V and J ends were trimmed by 3 bases and 2 bases, with 14 bases remaining between them. This CDR3 is 17 amino acids long. Germline CDR1 is SGHVS and CDR2 is FNYEAQ. CDR3 residues: CASSLGQTRTYNSPLHF. The CDR3 DNA reads as TGTGCCAGCAGCTTGGGGCAGACCCGCACCTATAATTCACCCCTCCACTTT.

This clonotype was observed a handful of times. This chain joins TRBV10-1 and TRBJ2-3, with D unresolved. Trimming removed 3 bases from V and 0 bases from J, with 4 bases in between. The germline CDR1 and CDR2 sequences are WNHNN and SYGVQD (reference sequence). The CDR3 covers 13 residues. The CDR3 loop reads CASSDQSTDTQYF. For the CDR3, the DNA is TGCGCCAGCAGTGACCAGAGCACAGATACGCAGTATTTT.